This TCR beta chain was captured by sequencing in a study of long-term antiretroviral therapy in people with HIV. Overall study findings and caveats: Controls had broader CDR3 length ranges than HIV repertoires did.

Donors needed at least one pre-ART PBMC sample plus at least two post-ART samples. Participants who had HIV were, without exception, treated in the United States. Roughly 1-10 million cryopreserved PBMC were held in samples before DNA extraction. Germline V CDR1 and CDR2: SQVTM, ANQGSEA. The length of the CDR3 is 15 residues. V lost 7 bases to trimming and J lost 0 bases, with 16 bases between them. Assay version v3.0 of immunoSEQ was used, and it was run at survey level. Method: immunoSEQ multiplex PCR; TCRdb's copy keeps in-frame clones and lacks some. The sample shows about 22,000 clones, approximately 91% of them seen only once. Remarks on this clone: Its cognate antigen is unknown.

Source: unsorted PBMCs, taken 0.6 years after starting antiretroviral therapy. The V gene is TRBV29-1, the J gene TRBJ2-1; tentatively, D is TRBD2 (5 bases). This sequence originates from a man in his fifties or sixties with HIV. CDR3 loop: CSAARAPSSYNEQFF. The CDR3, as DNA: TGCAGCGCCGCGAGGGCCCCCAGCTCCTACAATGAGCAGTTCTTC.